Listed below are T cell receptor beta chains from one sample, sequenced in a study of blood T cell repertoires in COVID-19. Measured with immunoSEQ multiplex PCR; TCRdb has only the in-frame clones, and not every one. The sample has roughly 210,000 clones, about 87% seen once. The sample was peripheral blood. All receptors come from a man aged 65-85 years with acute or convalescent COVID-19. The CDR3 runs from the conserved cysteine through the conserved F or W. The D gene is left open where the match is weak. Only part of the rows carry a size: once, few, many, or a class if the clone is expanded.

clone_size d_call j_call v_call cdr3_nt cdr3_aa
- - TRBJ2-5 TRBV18 TGTGCCAGCTCACCAGGGGCGGTAGAGACCCAGTACTTC CASSPGAVETQYF
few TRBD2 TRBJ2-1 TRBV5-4 TGTGCCAGCAGCTTCCGGAAGCGGGAATCCTACAATGAGCAGTTCTTC CASSFRKRESYNEQFF
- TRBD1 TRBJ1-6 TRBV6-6 TGTGCCAGCAGAACTGACAGGGTAGATTCACCCCTCCACTTT CASRTDRVDSPLHF
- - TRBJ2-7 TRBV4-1 TGCGCCAGCAGCCTAACCCCCCCAGGCTCCTACGAGCAGTACTTC CASSLTPPGSYEQYF
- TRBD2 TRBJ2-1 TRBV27 TGTGCCAGCAGCCCCACTAAGACTACTAGCGGGATACTCTACAATGAGCAGTTCTTC CASSPTKTTSGILYNEQFF
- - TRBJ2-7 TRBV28 TGTGCCAGCAACCTAGACAGGTTCTACGAGCAGTACTTC CASNLDRFYEQYF
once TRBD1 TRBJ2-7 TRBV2 TGTGCCAGTACCGGGACAGGGTTCTACGAGCAGTACTTC CASTGTGFYEQYF
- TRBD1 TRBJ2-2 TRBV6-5 TGTGCCAGCAGACGCGGGACAGGGAGCACCGGGGAGCTGTTTTTT CASRRGTGSTGELFF
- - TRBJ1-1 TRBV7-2 TGTGCCAGCAGCTTAGCCCTACCGAACACTGAAGCTTTCTTT CASSLALPNTEAFF
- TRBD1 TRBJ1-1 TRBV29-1 TGCAGCGCACAACTCGGGACAGTAGGTAACACTGAAGCTTTCTTT CSAQLGTVGNTEAFF
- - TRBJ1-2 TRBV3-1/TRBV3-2 TGTGCCAGCAGCCCTTTTGGACTTGATCAGGGCTACACCTTC CASSPFGLDQGYTF
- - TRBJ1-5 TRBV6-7 TGTGCCAGCAGTTACTCGTACGGACATAGCAATCAGCCCCAGCATTTT CASSYSYGHSNQPQHF
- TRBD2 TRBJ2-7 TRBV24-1 TGTGCCACCAGTGACCCCACTAGCGGCGCCTACGAGCAGTACTTC CATSDPTSGAYEQYF
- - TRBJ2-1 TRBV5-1 TGCGCCAGCAGCTTGACCCTAGGGAGTCCTTTTGGGTCCTACAATGAGCAGTTCTTC CASSLTLGSPFGSYNEQFF
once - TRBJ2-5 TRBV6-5 TGTGCCAGCAGTTACTCGCTCCAGGGGGGCCAAGAGACCCAGTACTTC CASSYSLQGGQETQYF
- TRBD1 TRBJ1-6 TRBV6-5 TGTGCCAGCAATCCCGGGACAGGGTCACCCCTCCACTTT CASNPGTGSPLHF
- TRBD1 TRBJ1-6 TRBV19 TGTGCCAGTAGGAGCGACAGGGCCCAATCACCCCTCCACTTT CASRSDRAQSPLHF
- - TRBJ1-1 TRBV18 TGTGCCAGCTCACCAGGTTCAGGCCGTTTGAACACTGAAGCTTTCTTT CASSPGSGRLNTEAFF